This TCR beta chain originates from a study of T cell clusters in autoimmune cytopenias. Across the whole study: TRB sequencing had a median about 55,000 reads and approximately 2,400 distinct clonotypes per sample.

TRB rearrangements were amplified by touch-down multiplex PCR with mixed TRB-A/B primers. TCRdb re-called the multiplex PCR reads and catalogs CDR3 proteins one per entry, DNA excluded. The ten top clones account for 70%, within a sample of about 4,000 distinct CDR3 sequences. The V gene's germline CDR1 is GTSNPN and CDR2 SVGIG (reference sequence). The CDR3 extends over 15 amino acids. Each sample's input was approximately 270 ng genomic DNA, 30,000 to 45,000 genome equivalents. The sample also formed part of further work on T cell repertoires in aging, cancer and after chemotherapy.

The sequence was collected from a human donor in good health. Sequenced: peripheral blood. This chain joins TRBV30 and TRBJ2-3; TCRdb's assignment of TRBD2 cannot be checked, as there is no DNA. The CDR3: CAWSQWAGGPLTQYF.